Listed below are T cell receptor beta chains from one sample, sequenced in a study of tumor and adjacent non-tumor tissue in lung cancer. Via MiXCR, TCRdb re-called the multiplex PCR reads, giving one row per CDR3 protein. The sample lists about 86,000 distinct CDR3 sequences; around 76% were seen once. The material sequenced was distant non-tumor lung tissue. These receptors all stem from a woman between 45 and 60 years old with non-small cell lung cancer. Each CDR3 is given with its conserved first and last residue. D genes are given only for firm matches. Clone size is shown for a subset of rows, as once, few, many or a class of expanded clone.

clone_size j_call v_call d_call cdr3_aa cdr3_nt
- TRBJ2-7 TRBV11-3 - CARSPLELVGCEQYF TGTGCCAGGAGCCCCCTTGAATTAGTGGGGTGCGAGCAGTACTTC
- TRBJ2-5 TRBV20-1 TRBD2 CSARDHPAGGWETQYF TGCAGTGCTAGAGACCACCCTGCGGGAGGTTGGGAGACCCAGTACTTC
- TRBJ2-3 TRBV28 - CASSPRAGASTDTQYF TGTGCCAGCAGTCCCCGAGCAGGGGCTAGCACAGATACGCAGTATTTT
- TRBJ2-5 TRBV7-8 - CASSLSWETQETQYF TGTGCCAGCAGCCTTTCCTGGGAAACCCAAGAGACCCAGTACTTC
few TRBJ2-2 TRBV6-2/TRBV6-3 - CASSRLGQRLTRELFF TGTGCCAGTAGTCGCCTTGGACAGAGGCTAACCCGGGAGCTGTTTTTT
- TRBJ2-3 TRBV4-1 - CTSSYGPSTDAQYF TGCACGAGCAGCTACGGGCCAAGCACAGATGCGCAGTATTTT
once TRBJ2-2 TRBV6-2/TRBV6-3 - CVSSYSDTGELFF TGTGTCAGCAGTTACTCAGACACCGGAGAGCTGTTTTTT
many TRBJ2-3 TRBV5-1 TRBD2 CASSLGAGGPVADTQYF TGCGCCAGCAGCTTGGGAGCGGGAGGGCCGGTAGCAGATACGCAGTATTTT
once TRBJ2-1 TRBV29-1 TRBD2 CSVEDPQWEGYKEQLF TGCAGCGTTGAAGATCCCCAGTGGGAGGGTTACAAAGAGCAGTTATTC
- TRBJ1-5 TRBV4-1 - CASSQVPGSNQPEHF TGCGCCAGCAGCCAGGTTCCGGGTAGCAATCAGCCCGAGCATTTT
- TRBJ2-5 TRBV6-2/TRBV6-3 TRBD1 CANSVNPGQGSRTQYF TGTGCAAACAGTGTGAACCCGGGACAGGGGTCTCGGACCCAGTACTTC
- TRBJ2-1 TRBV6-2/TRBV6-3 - CTSSLPARSSYSEQFF TGTACCAGCAGCCTCCCCGCCAGGAGCTCCTACAGTGAGCAGTTCTTC
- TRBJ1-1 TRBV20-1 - CSARDPTDVFF TGCAGTGCTAGGGACCCGACAGACGTTTTCTTT
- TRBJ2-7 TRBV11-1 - CASSYRQAHEQYF TGTGCCAGCAGCTACAGACAGGCCCACGAGCAGTATTTC
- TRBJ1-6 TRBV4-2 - CASSQSRHRSDSPYNSPLHF TGTGCCAGCAGCCAATCTCGCCATCGTTCCGACTCGCCCTATAATTCACCCCTCCACTTT
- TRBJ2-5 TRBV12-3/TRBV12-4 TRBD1 CANILGTGETQNF TGTGCCAACATTTTAGGGACAGGGGAGACCCAGAACTTC
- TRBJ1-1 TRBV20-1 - CSARLGRGNTEAFF TGCAGTGCTAGGCTCGGCAGGGGTAACACTGAAGCTTTCTTT
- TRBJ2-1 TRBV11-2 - CASSLVAFNGQFF TGTGCCAGCAGCCTAGTGGCGTTCAATGGGCAGTTCTTC
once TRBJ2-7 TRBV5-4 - CASTPSLRDSSRGQYF TGTGCCAGTACCCCTTCCCTCCGGGACTCTTCCCGGGGGCAGTACTTC
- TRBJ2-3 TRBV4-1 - CASSQDGQVIDTQYF TGCGCCAGCAGCCAAGATGGGCAGGTGATAGATACGCAGTATTTT
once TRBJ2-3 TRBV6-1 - CASIQGVLTHKDTQYF TGTGCCAGCATACAGGGAGTCCTTACCCACAAAGATACGCAGTATTTT
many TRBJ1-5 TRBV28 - CASSSPGQSNQPQHF TGTGCCAGCAGTTCCCCCGGACAGAGCAATCAGCCCCAGCATTTT
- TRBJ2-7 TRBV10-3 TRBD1 CATPGQGAYERYF TGTGCCACCCCGGGACAGGGGGCCTACGAGCGGTACTTC
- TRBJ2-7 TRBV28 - CASSQLNYEQCF TGTGCCAGCAGCCAACTCAACTACGAGCAGTGCTTC
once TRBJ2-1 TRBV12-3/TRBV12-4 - CASSSPGWGSNDLFF TGTGCCAGCAGTTCCCCGGGATGGGGATCTAATGATCTGTTCTTC
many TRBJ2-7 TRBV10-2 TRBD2 CASSAYTRLAGEDEQYF TGCGCCAGCAGTGCCTATACCCGACTAGCGGGAGAGGACGAGCAGTACTTC
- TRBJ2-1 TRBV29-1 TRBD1 CSCTTGTVGYNEQFF TGCAGCTGTACTACTGGGACAGTGGGGTACAATGAGCAGTTCTTC
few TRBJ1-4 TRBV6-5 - CASSGSTTNEKLFF TGTGCCAGCAGCGGGTCTACAACTAATGAAAAATTGTTTTTT
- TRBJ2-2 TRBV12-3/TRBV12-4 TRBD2 CASSFRDGNSGRIPTGELFF TGTGCCAGCAGTTTTAGGGACGGGAATAGCGGGAGAATTCCCACCGGGGAGCTGTTTTTT
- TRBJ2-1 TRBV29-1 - CSVEGGNRVVSYNEHFF TGCAGCGTTGAAGGAGGAAACAGGGTGGTGTCCTACAATGAGCACTTCTTC
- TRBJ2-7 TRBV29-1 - CGVEDRGHEQYF TGCGGCGTTGAAGATCGAGGGCACGAGCAGTATTTC
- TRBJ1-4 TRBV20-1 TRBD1 CSARGQADAEKLFF TGCAGTGCTAGGGGACAGGCCGACGCTGAAAAACTGTTTTTT
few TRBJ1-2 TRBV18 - CASSPTRGYGYTF TGTGCCAGCTCACCAACAAGGGGCTATGGCTACACCTTC
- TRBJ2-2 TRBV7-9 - CASSPPEADTGELFF TGTGCCAGCAGCCCTCCGGAGGCTGACACCGGGGAGCTGTTTTTT
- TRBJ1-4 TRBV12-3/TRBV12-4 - CTSNATKDGGEKLFF TGTACCAGCAATGCTACTAAGGACGGGGGCGAAAAACTGTTTTTT
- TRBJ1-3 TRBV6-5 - CASSLNSGALSGNNMYF TGTGCCAGCAGCCTTAATTCCGGTGCCCTCTCTGGAAACAACATGTATTTT
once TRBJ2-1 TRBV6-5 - CASSPRPEGGYNGQFF TGTGCCAGTAGCCCCCGACCCGAGGGAGGCTACAATGGGCAGTTCTTC
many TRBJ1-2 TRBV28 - CASKLLGTTYGYTF TGTGCCAGCAAGCTACTCGGGACAACCTATGGCTACACCTTC
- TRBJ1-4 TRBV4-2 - CASSQDQGRTKEKLFF TGTGCCAGCAGCCAAGACCAGGGCAGGACCAAGGAAAAACTGTTTTTT
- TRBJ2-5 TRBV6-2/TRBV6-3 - CASSYYSGLGETLYF TGTGCCAGCAGTTACTACAGTGGGCTGGGGGAGACCCTGTACTTC
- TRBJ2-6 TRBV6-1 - CASSERSRSGANVLTF TGTGCCAGCAGTGAACGGTCTAGGAGCGGGGCCAACGTCCTGACTTTC
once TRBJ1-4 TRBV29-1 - CSVRPETGLNEIVFF TGCAGCGTCAGGCCCGAGACAGGTCTCAATGAAATAGTGTTTTTT
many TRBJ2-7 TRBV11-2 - CASTSSNRRSRYEQYF TGTGCCAGCACCTCTTCAAACCGCCGCTCGCGCTACGAGCAGTACTTC
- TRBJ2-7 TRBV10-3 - CAISKGTPTYEQYF TGTGCCATCAGTAAAGGGACCCCCACCTACGAGCAGTACTTC
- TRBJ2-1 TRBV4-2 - CASSSQRDTYNEQFF TGTGCCAGCAGCTCCCAGCGGGACACTTATAATGAGCAGTTCTTC
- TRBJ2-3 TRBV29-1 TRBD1 CSVEVWHRGTDTRYF TGCAGTGTTGAAGTCTGGCACAGGGGAACAGATACGCGGTATTTT
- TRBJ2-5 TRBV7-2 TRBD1 CTSSLGSTGAFETQYF TGTACCAGCAGCTTAGGGTCGACAGGGGCCTTTGAGACCCAATACTTT
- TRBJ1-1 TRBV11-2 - CTSSFDPGANTEAFF TGTACCAGCAGCTTTGACCCGGGGGCGAACACTGAAGCTTTCTTT
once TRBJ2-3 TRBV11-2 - CARSLEPSGPQYF TGTGCCAGGAGCTTAGAGCCTAGTGGACCCCAGTATTTT
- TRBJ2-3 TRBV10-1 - CANSEAGTDAQYF TGCGCCAACAGCGAGGCGGGCACAGATGCGCAGTATTTT
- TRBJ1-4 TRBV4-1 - CASILPGNLGSNEKLFF TGCGCCAGCATCCTCCCAGGGAATCTCGGATCTAATGAAAAATTGTTTTTT
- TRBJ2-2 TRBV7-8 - CASSLDGPLTGELFF TGTGCCAGCAGCTTAGATGGACCGCTTACCGGCGAGCTGTTCTTT
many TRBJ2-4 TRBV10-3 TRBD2 CATAKTSEARNF TGTGCCACCGCTAAGACTAGCGAGGCTCGGAACTTC
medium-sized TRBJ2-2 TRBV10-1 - CASRLGNTGELFF TGCGCCAGCCGACTAGGGAACACCGGGGAGCTGTTTTTT
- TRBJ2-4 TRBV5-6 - CACGLAKNIQYF TGTGCCTGCGGGCTAGCCAAGAACATTCAGTACTTC
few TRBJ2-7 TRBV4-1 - CASSQDIHDTEQYF TGTGCCAGCAGCCAAGATATCCATGACACCGAGCAGTACTTC
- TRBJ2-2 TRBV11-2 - CSSSFENTGSCFF -